This T cell receptor beta chain was retrieved from a study of OX40 agonist ivuxolimab in advanced cancers. Looking at the study overall: Previous treatment with anti-PD-1, anti-PD-L1 or anti-CTLA-4 therapy was allowed; about 40% had received some. Partial responses were achieved by three patients: one hepatocellular carcinoma, two cutaneous melanoma.

The protocol was immunoSEQ multiplex PCR, while the TCRdb copy is restricted to in-frame clones and leaves out a portion. The table lists some 94,000 clones, more than 85% of them singletons, with less than 3.5% in the top ten. Study outcomes and limitations: Clonal expansion from baseline to week 6 occurred in both CD4+ and CD8+ T cells.

The CDR3 runs to 13 residues. V was trimmed by 7 bases and J by 3 bases, leaving 12 bases between them. Germline V gene data show CDR1 as MNHNS and CDR2 as SASEGT. In this sample, this clone turned up once. Its antigen is unidentified. The J gene is TRBJ1-1, the V gene TRBV6-1; D remains unclear. This receptor was obtained from an adult with an advanced solid tumor such as melanoma, head and neck, liver or kidney cancer. This specimen consisted of CD4+ or CD8+ T cells sorted from blood, obtained in a trial of the OX40 agonist ivuxolimab. The CDR3 protein is CASTTKSDTEAFF. CDR3 DNA: TGTGCCAGCACCACAAAGTCGGACACTGAAGCTTTCTTT.